This T cell receptor beta chain was captured in a study of blood T cell repertoires in COVID-19. Overall study context: T cells, B-cell-depleted T cells, or PBMCs supplied cDNA or gDNA.

Authors' processing steps: Reference gene primer amplification gave nucleated cell count estimates. Libraries were prepared by immunoSEQ multiplex PCR; TCRdb keeps only in-frame clonotypes and omits some of them. V, J and clone size were drawn from that table, and D and trimming were deduced from the DNA. The sample gives roughly 300,000 clones, around four fifths of which show up once; approximately 1.2% is in the top ten. V was trimmed by 8 bases and J by 0 bases, leaving 15 bases between them. From germline, CDR1 is SNHLY and CDR2 FYNNEI. This CDR3 is 15 amino acids long. The sequence was collected from a woman aged 45-59 years with acute or convalescent COVID-19. This rearrangement joins TRBV2 to TRBJ2-3; D ambiguous. Sequencing used peripheral blood. In DNA form, the CDR3 reads TGTGCCAGCTCTTATTCCGACTCAAGCACAGATACGCAGTATTTT. Its protein product is CASSYSDSSTDTQYF. Complete variable domain (other parts from reference TRBV2 and TRBJ2-3): EPEVTQTPSHQVTQMGQEVILRCVPISNHLYFYWYRQILGQKVEFLVSFYNNEISEKSEIFDDQFSVERPDGSNFTLKIRSTKLEDSAMYFCASSYSDSSTDTQYFGPGTRLTVL.